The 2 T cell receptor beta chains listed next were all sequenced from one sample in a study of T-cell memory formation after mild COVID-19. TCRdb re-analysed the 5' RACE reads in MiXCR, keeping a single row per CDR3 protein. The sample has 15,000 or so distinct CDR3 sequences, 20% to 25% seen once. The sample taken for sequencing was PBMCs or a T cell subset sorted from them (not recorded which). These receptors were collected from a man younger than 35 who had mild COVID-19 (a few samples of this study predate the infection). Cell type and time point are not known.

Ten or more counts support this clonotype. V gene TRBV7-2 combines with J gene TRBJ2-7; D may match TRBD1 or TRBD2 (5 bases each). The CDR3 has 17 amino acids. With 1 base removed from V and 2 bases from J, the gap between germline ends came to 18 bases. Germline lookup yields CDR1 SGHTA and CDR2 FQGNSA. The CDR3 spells CASSLGPPGTPAYEQYF. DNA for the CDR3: TGTGCCAGCAGCTTAGGCCCCCCCGGGACGCCGGCCTACGAGCAGTACTTC.

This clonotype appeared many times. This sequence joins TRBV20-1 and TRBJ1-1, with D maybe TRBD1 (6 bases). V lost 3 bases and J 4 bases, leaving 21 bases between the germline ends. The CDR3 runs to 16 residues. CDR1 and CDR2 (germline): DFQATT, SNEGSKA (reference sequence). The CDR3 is CSASATGKIRVTEAFF. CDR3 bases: TGCAGTGCTAGTGCCACAGGGAAAATTAGGGTCACTGAAGCTTTCTTT.